This is a list of T cell receptor beta chains from one sample in a study of blood T cells in healthy people across ages. TCRdb processed the 5' RACE reads anew with MiXCR; each CDR3 protein has one entry. The sample holds around 1.7 million distinct CDR3 sequences, 28% seen once. Material for sequencing was blood. The receptor set was obtained from a woman in her 30s in good health. The CDR3 runs from the conserved cysteine through the conserved F or W. Fields, in order: clone size, V gene, J gene, D gene, CDR3 protein, CDR3 DNA. The D gene is left open where the match is weak. The size of a clone is reported for some rows only, either as once, few or many, or as a class for expanded clones.

>-|TRBV12-3/TRBV12-4|TRBJ1-4|-
CASSSGPDQPTNEKLFF
TGTGCCAGCAGTTCTGGGCCGGATCAACCAACTAATGAAAAACTGTTTTTT
>few|TRBV21-1|TRBJ2-7|-
CASSKAVDRDPYEQYF
TGTGCCAGCAGCAAGGCTGTGGACAGGGACCCCTACGAGCAGTACTTC
>many|TRBV7-2|TRBJ2-2|-
CASSLRRGDVGELFF
TGTGCCAGCAGCTTAAGGAGGGGAGATGTCGGGGAGCTGTTTTTT
>-|TRBV4-2|TRBJ2-4|-
CASSQDLTGLAKNIQYF
TGTGCCAGCAGCCAAGATCTGACAGGCCTAGCCAAAAACATTCAGTACTTC
>-|TRBV5-1|TRBJ1-2|-
CASISADYGYTF
TGCGCCAGCATCTCGGCAGACTATGGCTACACCTTC
>few|TRBV5-5|TRBJ1-5|-
CASSSLDRTHQPQHF
TGTGCCAGCAGCTCACTCGACAGGACTCATCAGCCCCAGCATTTT
>-|TRBV5-5|TRBJ2-7|-
CASSWEAQGTYEQYF
TGTGCCAGCAGCTGGGAAGCCCAGGGAACCTACGAGCAGTACTTC
>-|TRBV9|TRBJ1-1|-
CASSVDMDPNTEAFF
TGTGCCAGCAGCGTAGACATGGACCCCAACACTGAAGCTTTCTTT
>-|TRBV12-3/TRBV12-4|TRBJ1-1|-
CASSFRGSVGTEAFF
TGTGCCAGCAGTTTTCGTGGGAGCGTGGGTACTGAAGCTTTCTTT
>-|TRBV25-1|TRBJ2-1|TRBD2
CASSRSGRAGSHHYNEQFF
TGTGCCAGCAGTCGAAGCGGGAGGGCCGGTTCCCACCATTACAATGAGCAGTTCTTC
>few|TRBV3-1|TRBJ2-5|-
CASSQDRGIETQYF
TGTGCCAGCAGCCAAGATCGCGGGATCGAGACCCAGTACTTC
>many|TRBV6-5|TRBJ2-5|-
CASSLSDSEETQYF
TGTGCCAGCAGCCTCAGTGATTCCGAAGAGACCCAGTACTTC
>-|TRBV7-3|TRBJ2-4|TRBD1
CASSLSPRQGHVNIQYF
TGTGCCAGCAGCTTAAGCCCAAGACAGGGCCACGTAAACATTCAGTACTTC
>few|TRBV7-2|TRBJ1-5|-
CASSLGPNINQPQHF
TGTGCCAGCAGCTTAGGCCCAAACATTAATCAGCCCCAGCATTTT
>-|TRBV7-9|TRBJ1-4|-
CASSRPGRATNEKLFF
TGTGCCAGCAGCCGGCCTGGGCGTGCAACTAATGAAAAACTGTTTTTT
>-|TRBV29-1|TRBJ1-1|-
CSVRWGNTEAFF
TGCAGCGTTAGATGGGGAAACACTGAAGCTTTCTTT
>-|TRBV20-1|TRBJ2-1|TRBD2
CSATLAVLNEQFF
TGCAGTGCTACGCTAGCGGTCTTGAATGAGCAGTTCTTC
>many|TRBV7-2|TRBJ2-7|TRBD2
CASSSGLIYEQYF
TGTGCCAGCAGTTCGGGACTAATCTACGAGCAGTACTTC
>few|TRBV18|TRBJ2-7|-
CASSRTRGWYEQYF
TGTGCCAGCTCACGCACTAGGGGGTGGTACGAGCAGTACTTC
>few|TRBV5-6|TRBJ2-5|-
CASSPAGIQETQYF
TGTGCCAGCAGCCCGGCCGGGATCCAAGAGACCCAGTACTTC
>many|TRBV29-1|TRBJ2-1|-
CSAFRGGRNNEQFF
TGCAGCGCCTTTCGTGGAGGGCGTAACAATGAGCAGTTCTTC
>once|TRBV7-9|TRBJ2-5|-
CASSRPRDKGEQYF
TGTGCCAGCAGCCGTCCCCGGGACAAGGGGGAGCAGTACTTC
>-|TRBV11-2|TRBJ2-7|TRBD2
CASSLGAPGLSYEQYF
TGTGCCAGCAGCTTAGGGGCGCCGGGACTATCGTACGAGCAGTACTTC
>-|TRBV12-3/TRBV12-4|TRBJ2-3|TRBD2
CASSLWLAGGTDTQYF
TGTGCCAGCAGTTTGTGGCTAGCGGGGGGCACAGATACGCAGTATTTT
>-|TRBV7-2|TRBJ2-7|TRBD2
CASRPWAGDGEQYF
TGTGCCAGCAGACCGTGGGCGGGAGACGGCGAGCAGTACTTC
>-|TRBV28|TRBJ2-1|TRBD1
CASWTGNYNEQFF
TGTGCCAGCTGGACAGGGAACTACAATGAGCAGTTCTTC
>few|TRBV7-2|TRBJ1-6|-
CASSLEYSPLHF
TGTGCCAGCAGCTTAGAGTATTCACCCCTCCACTTT
>-|TRBV29-1|TRBJ1-4|-
CTGIEGDEKLFF
TGCACCGGAATTGAGGGTGATGAAAAACTGTTTTTT
>-|TRBV21-1|TRBJ2-1|-
CASRGLAGGLDNEQFF
TGTGCCAGCAGAGGACTAGCGGGGGGGCTGGACAATGAGCAGTTCTTC
>many|TRBV12-3/TRBV12-4|TRBJ2-1|-
CASSFWSGENEQFF
TGTGCCAGCAGTTTTTGGTCAGGGGAGAATGAGCAGTTCTTC
>-|TRBV5-1|TRBJ2-7|TRBD1
CASSRGQGQPYEQYF
TGCGCCAGCAGCCGCGGACAGGGCCAACCCTACGAGCAGTACTTC
>-|TRBV7-2|TRBJ2-7|-
CASSLGYDRQRGYAQYF
TGTGCCAGCAGCTTAGGCTACGACCGTCAAAGGGGTTACGCGCAGTACTTC
>-|TRBV20-1|TRBJ2-1|-
CSAGTRTPYNEQFF
TGCAGTGCTGGCACCAGAACACCCTACAATGAGCAGTTCTTC
>-|TRBV19|TRBJ2-7|-
CASRPVVSTGEQYF
TGTGCCAGTAGGCCAGTAGTCTCTACGGGCGAGCAGTACTTC
>-|TRBV30|TRBJ2-7|-
CAWRTKGSYEQYF
TGTGCCTGGCGGACAAAAGGCTCCTACGAGCAGTACTTC
>few|TRBV28|TRBJ1-2|-
CASRAERGYTF
TGTGCCAGCAGGGCGGAGCGTGGCTACACCTTC
>-|TRBV7-6|TRBJ2-7|TRBD2
CASSPSGLAGIYEQYF
TGTGCCAGCAGCCCATCGGGGCTAGCGGGAATCTACGAGCAGTACTTC
>many|TRBV29-1|TRBJ2-1|-
CSVEEMRGYSNEQFF
TGCAGCGTTGAAGAAATGAGGGGGTACTCTAATGAGCAGTTCTTC
>few|TRBV3-1|TRBJ1-2|TRBD1
CASSQGTGTYTF
TGTGCCAGCAGCCAAGGGACAGGGACCTACACCTTC
>-|TRBV2|TRBJ1-1|-
CASKRDPGGQSEAFF
TGTGCCAGCAAGCGGGATCCGGGAGGACAGTCTGAAGCTTTCTTT
>-|TRBV6-6|TRBJ1-2|TRBD1
CASRKQGAGYGYTF
TGTGCCAGCAGGAAACAGGGGGCAGGCTATGGCTACACCTTC
>-|TRBV20-1|TRBJ2-5|TRBD2
CSPSSGGAETQYF
TGCAGCCCAAGTAGCGGGGGAGCGGAGACCCAGTACTTC
>few|TRBV28|TRBJ2-3|TRBD2
CASSLPSGGPDTQYF
TGTGCCAGCAGTTTACCTAGCGGGGGCCCCGATACGCAGTATTTT
>-|TRBV7-9|TRBJ2-3|-
CASSLAYSAGEADTQYF
TGTGCCAGCAGCTTAGCGTATTCTGCAGGGGAGGCGGATACGCAGTATTTT
>few|TRBV24-1|TRBJ2-2|TRBD1
CATTGDRGLRDTGELFF
TGTGCCACCACGGGGGACAGGGGGCTCCGGGACACCGGGGAGCTGTTTTTT
>-|TRBV2|TRBJ2-1|-
CASSESAGWLFF
TGTGCCAGCAGTGAATCCGCCGGCTGGCTGTTCTTC
>-|TRBV5-5|TRBJ1-5|-
CASSVGGESPQHF
TGTGCCAGCAGCGTGGGAGGGGAGAGCCCCCAGCATTTT
>few|TRBV12-3/TRBV12-4|TRBJ2-7|TRBD1
CASRRTGQGAYEQYF
TGTGCCAGCAGACGAACGGGACAGGGGGCCTACGAGCAGTACTTC
>few|TRBV20-1|TRBJ2-3|-
CSAARASGTDTQYF
TGCAGTGCTGCTAGGGCTAGCGGCACAGATACGCAGTATTTT
>-|TRBV7-2|TRBJ2-7|-
CASSASKGYEQYF
TGTGCCAGCAGCGCTTCTAAGGGCTACGAGCAGTACTTC
>few|TRBV9|TRBJ2-7|-
CASTPTAGSSYEQYF
TGTGCCAGTACCCCCACCGCGGGAAGCTCTTACGAGCAGTACTTC
>-|TRBV3-1|TRBJ2-2|-
CASSPNRATGELFF
TGTGCCAGCAGCCCGAATCGAGCGACCGGGGAGCTGTTTTTT
>-|TRBV20-1|TRBJ1-2|TRBD1
CSVPDRDRAGYTF
TGCAGTGTTCCGGACCGTGACAGGGCTGGCTACACCTTC
>-|TRBV18|TRBJ1-2|-
CASSHVQANYGYTF
TGTGCCAGCTCACACGTCCAAGCTAACTATGGCTACACCTTC
>few|TRBV5-1|TRBJ2-7|-
CAISLEGASRGEQYF
TGCGCCATCAGCTTGGAGGGGGCCTCACGTGGCGAGCAGTACTTC
>-|TRBV2|TRBJ2-7|-
CASKGTHAAKQYF
TGTGCCAGCAAGGGGACCCACGCAGCTAAACAGTACTTC
>-|TRBV21-1|TRBJ2-7|-
CASSKALVWGRGFEQYF
TGTGCCAGCAGCAAAGCGCTTGTCTGGGGGAGAGGTTTCGAGCAGTACTTC
>-|TRBV20-1|TRBJ2-5|TRBD2
CSANLPTSGSGETQYF
TGCAGTGCTAATTTACCCACTAGCGGGAGTGGAGAGACCCAGTACTTC
>few|TRBV7-9|TRBJ1-6|-
CASSFSGRDSPLHF
TGTGCCAGCAGCTTCTCGGGGAGGGATTCACCCCTCCACTTT